This record looks at one T cell receptor beta chain sequence and its context. Germline V gene sequence: CDR1 MDHEN, CDR2 SYDVKM. The V and J ends lost 2 bases and 0 bases respectively, with 13 bases between them. This CDR3 is 16 amino acids long. This sample was taken from a study of blood T cell repertoires in COVID-19. At the level of the study: Italy, Spain and the United States were the sources of the convalescent and acute COVID-19 samples. T cells, B-cell-depleted T cells, or PBMCs supplied cDNA or gDNA.

Participant ages covered roughly 18 to 89 years across 25 or so US areas. Authors' methods: By means of reference gene primer amplification, nucleated cell counts were estimated. Here immunoSEQ multiplex PCR was the method, and the copy in TCRdb shows in-frame clones only, minus some. D and trimming were read from the DNA, whereas the V and J calls and clone size are those reported in that table. The data hold 340,000 or so clones, with around 86% observed a single time. This chain links TRBV28 with TRBJ1-2; D unresolved. This receptor was taken from a woman between 35 and 50 years old with acute COVID-19. The specimen sequenced was PBMCs or T cells enriched from blood (not recorded which). The CDR3 DNA reads TGTGCCAGCAGTTTACCCAGTTCCGATTCTAACTATGGCTACACCTTC. As protein: CASSLPSSDSNYGYTF.